These 8 T cell receptor beta chains came from one sample sequenced in a study of high-grade serous ovarian cancer treatment subgroups. Tumor samples were taken before definitive surgery or chemotherapy. Generated by immunoSEQ multiplex PCR, the TCRdb table keeps only in-frame clones and is missing some. The repertoire has approximately 3,500 clones, about 70% of them found once; the top ten carry approximately 20%. The sample taken for sequencing was tumor tissue. These receptors were obtained from a human donor with high-grade serous ovarian cancer.

A few counts support this clone. The chain recombines TRBV28 with TRBJ1-5, with D tentatively TRBD1 (6 bases). Per germline, CDR1 MDHEN and CDR2 SYDVKM. With 5 bases removed from V and 4 bases from J, the gap between germline ends came to 12 bases. The CDR3 has 14 amino acids. The CDR3 is CASSPLTGNQPQHF. DNA for the CDR3: TGTGCCAGCAGTCCCCTCACAGGGAATCAGCCCCAGCATTTT.

Written as DNA, the CDR3 is TGCAGCGTGTCCCTAGCGGGGGAGCCTCTCGGGCAGTACTTC. This translates into CSVSLAGEPLGQYF. The chain carries TRBV29-1 and TRBJ2-5; 10 bases are a match to TRBD2. V dropped 6 bases and J dropped 11; count of bases not matched to a gene: 15. CDR3 length: 14 amino acids. Germline V CDR1 and CDR2: SQVTM, ANQGSEA.

The V call is TRBV7-4, the J call TRBJ2-5; 8 bases agree with TRBD2. The DNA matches TRBJ2-7 better at its end, which makes the J call doubtful. CDR1 and CDR2 (germline): SGHVT, SQSDAQ. This CDR3 comprises 14 residues. For the CDR3, the DNA is TGTGCCAGCAGCTCGCCACGGGGGGGCTACGAGCAGTACTTC. This encodes CASSSPRGGYEQYF.

This clone was detected a few times. Other DNA variants within this sample encode the same CDR3. The chain uses TRBV7-2 and TRBJ1-1, with 7 bases identical to TRBD1. Germline V lookup: CDR1 SGHTA, CDR2 FQGNSA. V trimming: 1 base; J trimming: 5 bases; junction bases outside the gene matches: 1. CDR3 length: 13 residues. CDR3 residues: CASSLGQGTEAFF. CDR3 DNA sequence: TGTGCCAGCAGCTTAGGACAGGGAACTGAAGCTTTCTTT.

This clone was seen a few times. The chain is built from TRBV15 and TRBJ1-2; D is ambiguous. The germline gives CDR1 LNHNV, CDR2 YYDKDF (reference sequence). Trimming took 0 bases from V and 8 from J, leaving 7 bases between them. This CDR3 spans 12 amino acids. The CDR3 reads CATSRDGAGYTF. The DNA of the CDR3 is TGTGCCACCAGCAGAGACGGCGCGGGCTACACCTTC.

This clone has only a few counts. This chain connects TRBV5-4 to TRBJ2-7, with 8 nucleotides matching TRBD2. Per the germline V gene, CDR1 is SGHNT and CDR2 is YYREEE (reference sequence). V shed 4 bases and J 7 bases; nucleotides not matched to a gene: 7. The CDR3 has 13 amino acids. This CDR3 reads CASSLLGGGEQYF. Here the CDR3 DNA reads TGTGCCAGCAGCCTGCTAGGCGGGGGGGAGCAGTACTTC.

This clone was picked up one time. This sequence joins TRBV27 and TRBJ1-5, with no clear D. The germline V gene encodes CDR1 MNHEY and CDR2 SMNVEV (reference sequence). This CDR3 spans 13 amino acids. The V gene lost 1 base and the J gene lost 1 base, with 2 bases spanning the gap. DNA of the CDR3: TGTGCCAGCAGTTTATTAAGCAATCAGCCCCAGCATTTT. It translates to CASSLLSNQPQHF.

The J gene is TRBJ2-1, the V gene TRBV10-1; no definite D call. V was clipped by 6 bases and J by 8 bases, with 23 bases between them. CDR1 and CDR2 (germline): WNHNN, SYGVQD (reference sequence). The CDR3 is 16 residues long. The CDR3 spells CASSNFSISGGDEQFF. For the CDR3, the DNA is TGCGCCAGCAGCAACTTTAGCATTAGTGGCGGAGATGAGCAGTTCTTC.